A selection of T cell receptor beta chains follows, all from one sample in a study of a mutant IDH1 vaccine in newly diagnosed glioma. Their antigens are not known. Profiling relied on immunoSEQ multiplex PCR, and the TCRdb table lists in-frame clones only, not all of them. The top ten clones hold 5.7% of a sample with around 45,000 clones, more than 75% of them seen once. The sample in question was PBMCs, obtained from a glioma patient whose treatment included an IDH1 peptide vaccine. The receptors originated from a woman between 40 and 55 years old with glioma. The CDR3 runs from the conserved cysteine through the conserved F or W. A D gene is named only where the DNA matches it firmly. The size field is filled for only some rows; it gives once, few, many or a size class.

v_call	j_call	clone_size	d_call	cdr3_aa	cdr3_nt
TRBV5-4	TRBJ2-1	NA	NA	CASSLGSINEQFF	TGTGCCAGCAGCTTGGGATCCATCAATGAGCAGTTCTTC
TRBV9	TRBJ1-2	NA	NA	CASSDTNYGYTF	TGTGCCAGCAGCGACACTAACTATGGCTACACCTTC
TRBV20-1	TRBJ2-1	NA	NA	CSAITYNEQFF	TGCAGTGCTATAACATACAATGAGCAGTTCTTC
TRBV7-8	TRBJ2-1	NA	TRBD2	CASTRGGSGGGSNEQFF	TGTGCCAGCACCAGAGGCGGTAGCGGGGGAGGGTCCAATGAGCAGTTCTTC
TRBV14	TRBJ2-5	NA	TRBD2	CASSQDFLAGLQETQYF	TGTGCCAGCAGCCAAGATTTCCTAGCGGGACTCCAAGAGACCCAGTACTTC
TRBV5-1	TRBJ2-1	NA	NA	CASRSAGAGEQFF	TGCGCCAGCAGGTCGGCGGGGGCGGGGGAGCAGTTCTTC
TRBV30	TRBJ2-1	NA	TRBD2	CAWSGGLAGGSEQFF	TGTGCCTGGAGTGGAGGACTAGCGGGAGGCTCCGAGCAGTTCTTC
TRBV6-5	TRBJ2-1	NA	NA	CASSYNGYNEQFF	TGTGCCAGCAGTTATAACGGGTACAATGAGCAGTTCTTC
TRBV10-2	TRBJ2-7	NA	TRBD2	CASRGLAGRSYEQYF	TGCGCCAGCCGGGGGTTAGCGGGACGTTCCTACGAGCAGTACTTC
TRBV4-2	TRBJ1-2	once	NA	CASSQDDRPNYGYTF	TGTGCCAGCAGCCAAGATGACCGACCGAACTATGGCTACACCTTC
TRBV10-2	TRBJ2-6	NA	NA	CASRGYRSGANVLTF	TGCGCCAGCAGGGGGTACAGATCTGGGGCCAACGTCCTGACTTTC
TRBV2	TRBJ1-1	NA	NA	CASTLRDSVIGEAFF	TGTGCCAGCACGCTACGAGACAGCGTAATAGGGGAAGCTTTCTTT
TRBV18	TRBJ2-7	medium-sized	NA	CASSFTGPPPDEQYF	TGTGCCAGCTCCTTTACGGGTCCCCCACCAGACGAGCAGTACTTC
TRBV12-5	TRBJ1-1	NA	TRBD1	CASGDPGQGATEAFF	TGTGCTAGTGGGGACCCGGGACAGGGGGCTACTGAAGCTTTCTTT
TRBV19	TRBJ1-5	NA	NA	CASAVMKGSNQPQHF	TGTGCCAGTGCCGTTATGAAAGGTAGCAATCAGCCCCAGCATTTT
TRBV6-1	TRBJ2-1	once	TRBD2	CASSDSGRVPDEQFF	TGTGCCAGCAGCGATAGCGGGAGGGTCCCCGATGAGCAGTTCTTC
TRBV6-1	TRBJ1-5	once	TRBD1	CASGTGNQPQHF	TGTGCCAGTGGGACAGGTAACCAGCCCCAGCATTTT
TRBV7-9	TRBJ2-7	NA	TRBD2	CATSSPQQAGGTPYEQYF	TGTGCCACCAGCAGCCCCCAACAAGCGGGAGGAACTCCCTACGAGCAGTACTTC
TRBV7-4	TRBJ1-1	few	NA	CARINRDNTEAFF	TGTGCCAGGATAAACAGGGATAACACTGAAGCTTTCTTT
TRBV6-5	TRBJ2-7	NA	NA	CASSFQGRGGNEQYF	TGTGCCAGCAGTTTCCAGGGCAGGGGGGGAAACGAGCAGTACTTC
TRBV6-6	TRBJ2-7	NA	NA	CASSGTYSSYEQYF	TGTGCCAGCTCCGGGACATATAGCTCCTACGAGCAGTACTTC
TRBV4-3	TRBJ1-2	NA	NA	CASSQESGSSNYGYTF	TGCGCCAGCAGCCAAGAATCAGGGAGTAGTAACTATGGCTACACCTTC
TRBV7-9	TRBJ1-1	NA	NA	CASSFSGTRAFF	TGTGCCAGCAGCTTCTCCGGGACTAGGGCTTTCTTT